The rows below give T cell receptor beta chains drawn from one sample of a study of T-cell memory formation after mild COVID-19. TCRdb recomputed calls from the 5' RACE reads with MiXCR, one row per CDR3 protein. The table lists roughly 400,000 distinct CDR3 sequences, 16% of them singletons. Sequenced material: PBMCs or a T cell subset sorted from them (not recorded which). These TCRs come from a man between 18 and 29 years old who had mild COVID-19 (a few samples of this study predate the infection). Cell type and time point are not known. Each CDR3 is given without its conserved first and last residue.

v_call,j_call,cdr3_aa
TRBV7-9,TRBJ1-1,ASRSAAGASNTEAF
TRBV27,TRBJ1-1,ASSPLGSTEAF
TRBV7-9,TRBJ1-1,ASTIVLTEAF
TRBV5-5,TRBJ1-1,ASSFFDRGEAF
TRBV6-5,TRBJ2-1,ASSYSFTSTYNEQF
TRBV5-1,TRBJ2-3,ASSTGTGGTDTQY
TRBV5-1,TRBJ2-3,ASSLYGVGSTDTQY
TRBV29-1,TRBJ1-1,SAGEGPNTEAF
TRBV5-1,TRBJ1-5,ASSAWTGEHQPQH
TRBV20-1,TRBJ2-3,SASALGAGEDTQY
TRBV5-1,TRBJ2-5,ASSFREPVQETQY
TRBV20-1,TRBJ2-3,SAITDTQY
TRBV7-8,TRBJ2-2,ASSLVSSGANTGELF
TRBV15,TRBJ2-1,ATSRGGGPSYNEQF
TRBV6-1,TRBJ1-2,ASSPQGSYGYT
TRBV15,TRBJ1-5,ATSTGQGHQPQH
TRBV10-3,TRBJ1-5,AIKDTEYQPQH
TRBV7-9,TRBJ1-4,ASSLDGSSNEKLF
TRBV7-9,TRBJ2-7,ASSPIGRAYEQY
TRBV4-1,TRBJ1-2,ASSLQGNSFGYT
TRBV20-1,TRBJ2-7,SASGGALDYEQY
TRBV7-8,TRBJ2-3,ASSLLVSGGPDTQY
TRBV27,TRBJ1-4,ASSLIPGTTNEKLF
TRBV12-3/TRBV12-4,TRBJ2-7,ASSFGVSEQY
TRBV7-2,TRBJ1-1,ASSRAGSRTEAF
TRBV12-3/TRBV12-4,TRBJ1-2,ASRVGPDREVEGYT
TRBV7-9,TRBJ2-7,ARLGHYEQY
TRBV30,TRBJ2-2,AWSPGQGNGELF
TRBV7-2,TRBJ2-1,ASSLGVVGAEQF
TRBV10-3,TRBJ2-1,ATRGGASGPHNEQF
TRBV10-3,TRBJ2-5,AISESVSGGAGETQY
TRBV7-2,TRBJ2-5,ASSLVGTGGETQY
TRBV9,TRBJ2-5,ASSVGPDNEETQY
TRBV6-1,TRBJ2-1,ASSEVGQGGDEQF
TRBV29-1,TRBJ2-1,SVALGVEGEQF
TRBV4-1,TRBJ2-6,ASSQDPGGTPLSGANVLT
TRBV3-1,TRBJ1-6,ASSQWTGPYNSPLH
TRBV27,TRBJ2-7,ASSDTGTELQQY
TRBV20-1,TRBJ2-6,SGVSGANVLT
TRBV7-3,TRBJ2-7,ASSPGTPRRNEQY
TRBV4-3,TRBJ2-3,ASSLEQSTDTQY
TRBV4-2,TRBJ2-1,ASSPGRMGGADNEQF
TRBV4-2,TRBJ2-3,ASSQDQASGGAGTQY
TRBV5-1,TRBJ2-5,ASSFIPAALQETQY